These 2 T cell receptor beta chains were all obtained from the same sample, sequenced in a study of cytomegalovirus exposure and HLA in healthy donors (dated by TCRdb to 2015 to 2018). The method was the immunoSEQ multiplex PCR assay. For the multiplex PCR, a mixture combining 60 forward primers for TCR Vbeta segments and 13 reverse primers for TCR Jbeta segments was used. Imported from immuneACCESS, the table was reduced by TCRdb to in-frame sequences with V and J called. These copies leave out some clones; in studies compared against another copy, an unresolved V gene accounts for under half, and the cause of the remainder is not known. The sample has about 140,000 clones on record, roughly four fifths of them singletons. The ten biggest clones cover about 3.2% of the sample. Sequenced input: PBMCs. These receptors all come from a man between 18 and 35 years old in good health and CMV-seropositive.

This chain joins TRBV28 and TRBJ1-1; 8 nucleotides line up with TRBD1. Per germline, CDR1 MDHEN and CDR2 SYDVKM. After removal of 4 bases from V and 3 bases from J, the junction contained 7 bases not matched to a gene. The CDR3 extends over 15 amino acids. CDR3 amino acids: CASSSQGALDTEAFF. CDR3 nucleotide sequence: TGTGCCAGCAGTTCCCAGGGGGCGCTTGACACTGAAGCTTTCTTT.

The genes are TRBV28 and TRBJ2-2; D call uncertain. V lost 1 base to trimming and J lost 3 bases, with 9 bases between them. This CDR3 has 15 amino acids. CDR1 MDHEN and CDR2 SYDVKM come from the germline V gene. The CDR3 DNA sequence: TGTGCCAGCAGTTTATTCAGGTCTCACACCGGGGAGCTGTTTTTT. This gives the protein CASSLFRSHTGELFF.